The 15 T cell receptor beta chains presented below share a single source sample, sequenced in a study of T cell responses to AZD1222 COVID-19 vaccine. This table comes from immunoSEQ multiplex PCR, and its TCRdb copy is limited to in-frame clones, with some not included. The repertoire holds tens of thousands of clones, approximately 89% seen once, with approximately 2.8% in the top ten. The sample here was peripheral blood, taken on day 0 of MenACWY control vaccination. The receptors were gathered from an adult in good health.

The chain couples TRBV14 to TRBJ1-1, with D possibly TRBD1 on 5 matching bases. With 1 base removed from V and 4 bases from J, the gap between germline ends came to 13 bases. Per the germline V gene, CDR1 is SGHDN and CDR2 is FVKESK. The CDR3 runs to 15 residues. The CDR3 here is CASSQGGALGTEAFF. The DNA of the CDR3 is TGTGCCAGCAGCCAAGGAGGGGCGCTGGGCACTGAAGCTTTCTTT.

This clone is a singleton in its sample. This rearrangement joins TRBV11-3 to TRBJ2-5; D possibly corresponds to TRBD1 (6 bases). Germline V lookup: CDR1 SGHNT, CDR2 YENEEA. The CDR3 runs 13 residues. The V gene lost 0 bases and the J gene lost 7 bases, with 9 bases spanning the gap. In nucleotides, the CDR3 is TGTGCCAGCAGCTTAGAGGGGGCCTGGACCCAGTACTTC. Translated: CASSLEGAWTQYF. Supplemented by reference TRBV11-3 and TRBJ2-5, the full variable domain reads EAGVVQSPRYKIIEKKQPVAFWCNPISGHNTLYWYLQNLGQGPELLIRYENEEAVDDSQLPKDRFSAERLKGVDSTLKIQPAELGDSAVYLCASSLEGAWTQYFGPGTRLLVL.

The rearrangement joins TRBV29-1 to TRBJ1-1; 8 nucleotides match TRBD1. With V trimmed by 7 bases and J by 1 base, 8 bases remained unmatched. Germline V gene sequence: CDR1 SQVTM, CDR2 ANQGSEA. CDR3 length: 14 amino acids. The DNA for the CDR3 is TGCAGCGCCCCGATCGACAGGGGGAACACTGAAGCTTTCTTT. This encodes CSAPIDRGNTEAFF.

This chain joins TRBV4-1 and TRBJ1-4, with a possible D match to TRBD1 (5 bases). Trimming took 1 base from V and 2 from J, leaving 8 bases between them. Germline V lookup: CDR1 MGHRA, CDR2 YSYEKL. The CDR3 runs to 15 residues. In DNA form, the CDR3 reads TGCGCCAGCAGCCAAGCAGGGAGGACTAATGAAAAACTGTTTTTT. Its protein is CASSQAGRTNEKLFF.

This clone was counted a single time. V gene TRBV27 combines with J gene TRBJ1-6; TRBD1 agrees at 7 bases. The CDR3 covers 16 residues. The ends lost 6 bases at V and 6 bases at J; junction bases unmatched: 11. Germline V gives CDR1 MNHEY, CDR2 SMNVEV (reference sequence). CDR3 bases: TGTGCCAGCAGAAAGGGGGCGGGGGACTTTAATTCACCCCTCCACTTT. Residues: CASRKGAGDFNSPLHF.

This chain uses TRBV4-2 with TRBJ2-1; weak D call: TRBD1 (5 bases). CDR1 LGHNA and CDR2 YNFKEQ come from the germline V gene. Trimming stripped 0 bases from V and 8 bases from J, with 17 bases between. The CDR3 runs 16 residues. The CDR3 sequence is CASSQDIRARADEQFF. The CDR3 bases are TGTGCCAGCAGCCAAGATATTCGAGCCAGGGCGGATGAGCAGTTCTTC.

The V call is TRBV29-1, the J call TRBJ1-1; D unclear. Per the germline V gene, CDR1 is SQVTM and CDR2 is ANQGSEA. The CDR3 totals 12 residues. V dropped 4 bases and J dropped 7 bases, with 13 bases sitting between them. CDR3 loop: CSVVAGLLEAFF. CDR3 DNA sequence: TGCAGCGTTGTGGCAGGACTTCTTGAAGCTTTCTTT. Based on the CDR3 plus reference TRBV29-1 and TRBJ1-1, the full variable domain is SAVISQKPSRDICQRGTSLTIQCQVDSQVTMMFWYRQQPGQSLTLIATANQGSEATYESGFVIDKFPISRPNLTFSTLTVSNMSPEDSSIYLCSVVAGLLEAFFGQGTRLTVV.

V gene TRBV9 combines with J gene TRBJ1-3; D gene uncertain. V lost 0 bases, J lost 0 bases, and 4 bases lay in between. CDR1 and CDR2 from the germline V gene are SGDLS and YYNGEE. This CDR3 is built from 14 residues. CDR3 nucleotide sequence: TGTGCCAGCAGCGTAGCTCTCTCTGGAAACACCATATATTTT. Translating it yields CASSVALSGNTIYF.

The chain recombines TRBV24-1 with TRBJ2-7, with TRBD2 matching 15 bases. Germline V gives CDR1 KGHDR, CDR2 SFDVKD. The J segment lost 0 bases and the V segment lost 2 bases, leaving 4 bases of the junction unmatched. There are 18 residues in the CDR3. The chain's CDR3 is CATSDSGTSGGFSYEQYF. For the CDR3, the DNA is TGTGCCACCAGTGATTCAGGGACTAGCGGGGGGTTCTCCTACGAGCAGTACTTC.

J is TRBJ2-2 and V is TRBV10-3; weak D call: TRBD1 (6 bases). Germline loops: CDR1 ENHRY, CDR2 SYGVKD. The V end lost 6 bases, the J end lost 7 bases, and 15 bases lay between the germline ends. The CDR3 is 14 amino acids. The CDR3 sequence is CAIRANRADGELFF. The CDR3 nucleotides read TGTGCCATCAGGGCGAACAGGGCCGACGGGGAGCTGTTTTTT.

The V gene is TRBV6-5, the J gene TRBJ1-2; tentative D call: TRBD1 (5 bases). Germline V gene sequence: CDR1 MNHEY, CDR2 SVGAGI. CDR3 size: 15 residues. The V gene lost 2 bases and the J gene lost 1 base, with 11 bases spanning the gap. The CDR3 DNA sequence: TGTGCCAGCAGTTACCAACCAGGGTTTAACTATGGCTACACCTTC. Amino acid sequence: CASSYQPGFNYGYTF.

V and J are TRBV15 and TRBJ2-3, with D tentatively TRBD2 (6 bases). The CDR3 has 13 amino acids. Deletions cut 11 bases from V and 3 bases from J, with 15 bases between. CDR1 is LNHNV, CDR2 YYDKDF, per germline (reference sequence). CDR3 in DNA: TGTGCCCCCTGGGGGGTACGGACAGATACGCAGTATTTT. It specifies CAPWGVRTDTQYF.

J is TRBJ1-3 and V is TRBV4-3; D gene ambiguous. CDR1 and CDR2 (germline): LGHNA, YSLEER. CDR3 length: 17 residues. V gave up 0 bases and J gave up 0 bases, with 12 bases separating them. In nucleotides, the CDR3 is TGCGCCAGCAGCCAAGATGGGCTCATCCTCTCTGGAAACACCATATATTTT. Translated, it gives CASSQDGLILSGNTIYF.

The chain uses TRBV10-3 and TRBJ1-6; TRBD1 is a possible D gene (5 bases). Germline V gene lookup returns CDR1 ENHRY and CDR2 SYGVKD. The CDR3 loop spans 19 amino acids. Trimming left V 3 bases short and J 9 bases short, with 27 bases between. The CDR3 DNA reads as TGTGCCATCAGTGAAAAAACCCCCCCAGACACAGGTCTAAGTTCACCCCTCCACTTT. Protein sequence: CAISEKTPPDTGLSSPLHF.

This clone showed up just a few times. The chain joins TRBV5-4 to TRBJ1-2; D is uncertain. Germline CDR1 and CDR2: SGHNT and YYREEE (reference sequence). CDR3 size: 14 residues. Trimming removed 4 bases from V and 1 base from J, with 11 bases in between. CDR3 residues: CASSPAQVNYGYTF. CDR3 nucleotide sequence: TGTGCCAGCAGCCCTGCCCAGGTTAACTATGGCTACACCTTC.